This passage covers 20 T cell receptor beta chains from one sample sequenced in a study of early T cells in non-severe SARS-CoV-2 infection (dated by TCRdb to the early 2020s). The library was prepared using 5' RACE. TCRdb records NextSeq 500 as the sequencer. The public reads were run again by TCRdb, first through fastp at Q25 and then through MiXCR, and only productive beta chains were kept. Rows are unified per CDR3 protein, each entry keeping the most common DNA and genes. The sample contains under 95,000 distinct CDR3 sequences, about 16% of them found a single time. Together, the top ten hold roughly 6% of the sample. The sequencing input was whole blood. These receptors came from an adult who was a healthcare worker with PCR-confirmed SARS-CoV-2 infection or an uninfected control (not recorded which).

This clonotype was recorded at least ten times. This chain links TRBV5-1 with TRBJ2-7; D remains ambiguous. Trimming removed 1 base from V and 5 bases from J, with 16 bases in between. The CDR3 length is 15 residues. Germline CDR1 and CDR2: SGHRS and YFSETQ. CDR3 in amino acids: CASSLRREGPDEQYF. CDR3 nucleotides: TGCGCCAGCAGCTTGCGAAGGGAAGGACCCGACGAGCAGTACTTC.

This clonotype was picked up many times. This chain uses TRBV6-5 with TRBJ2-7; 7 bases fit TRBD2. From germline, CDR1 is MNHEY and CDR2 SVGAGI. V dropped 7 bases and J dropped 1; count of bases not matched to a gene: 4. The CDR3 covers 13 residues. CDR3 amino acids: CASTPGGSYEQYF. The CDR3 bases are TGTGCCAGCACTCCGGGGGGTTCCTACGAGCAGTACTTC.

This clonotype has ten or more counts. The chain joins TRBV2 to TRBJ2-5, with TRBD1 as a possible D gene (6 bases). CDR1 and CDR2 from the germline V gene are SNHLY and FYNNEI. The CDR3 spans 17 residues. V gave up 0 bases and J gave up 7 bases, with 21 bases separating them. CDR3 in amino acids: CASSEADRSIWRGTQYF. CDR3 nucleotide sequence: TGTGCCAGCAGTGAAGCCGACAGGAGCATATGGAGAGGGACCCAGTACTTC.

This clonotype was counted only a few times. This chain links TRBV20-1 with TRBJ2-7, with D tentatively TRBD2 (6 bases). This CDR3 is built from 16 residues. CDR1 is DFQATT, CDR2 SNEGSKA, per germline (reference sequence). With 5 bases removed from V and 0 bases from J, the gap between germline ends came to 20 bases. The CDR3 region is CSAQEILKRASYEQYF. CDR3 in DNA: TGCAGTGCTCAAGAGATCCTGAAGCGGGCCTCCTACGAGCAGTACTTC.

This clonotype has at least ten counts. The chain has TRBV18 and TRBJ1-2, with a tentative D call TRBD1 (5 bases). This CDR3 region has 13 residues. V lost 6 bases to trimming and J lost 4 bases, with 12 bases between them. Germline loops: CDR1 KGHSH, CDR2 LQKENI. The DNA for the CDR3 is TGTGCCAGCTCGTCAGACAGAACCTATGGCTACACCTTC. Translated, it gives CASSSDRTYGYTF.

This clonotype was seen more than once but under ten times. The chain links TRBV7-9 to TRBJ2-1, with a tentative D call TRBD1 (5 bases). V was shortened by 0 bases and J by 0 bases, with 6 bases between the two germline ends. Germline V gene sequence: CDR1 SEHNR, CDR2 FQNEAQ (reference sequence). The CDR3 is 15 amino acids. The CDR3 spells CASSLAQGSYNEQFF. Written as DNA, the CDR3 is TGTGCCAGCAGCTTAGCGCAGGGCTCCTACAATGAGCAGTTCTTC.

The chain joins TRBV5-1 to TRBJ2-3; 10 bases map to TRBD2. CDR3 length: 18 residues. The J segment lost 4 bases and the V segment lost 3 bases, leaving 14 bases of the junction unmatched. The germline V gene has CDR1 SGHRS and CDR2 YFSETQ. DNA for the CDR3: TGCGCCAGCAGCTGGCCAGATACAGCGGGAGGGCCGGCAGATACGCAGTATTTT. Translation: CASSWPDTAGGPADTQYF.

The chain uses TRBV29-1 and TRBJ2-1; perhaps TRBD2 as D (5 bases). Trimming cost V 7 bases and J 7 bases, with 20 bases left between them. Germline lookup yields CDR1 SQVTM and CDR2 ANQGSEA. The CDR3 is 14 amino acids. The CDR3 DNA reads TGCAGCGCCGGAGGCGGGCCTCCTACGAATGAGCAGTTCTTC. This translates into CSAGGGPPTNEQFF.

This clonotype was detected ten times or more. This chain connects TRBV20-1 to TRBJ2-5, with 7 positions matching TRBD2. Trimming at V came to 6 bases and at J to 2 bases, leaving 12 bases not matched to a gene. CDR1 is DFQATT, CDR2 SNEGSKA, per germline (reference sequence). The CDR3 loop spans 15 amino acids. CDR3 region: CSAKDPSGVQETQYF. DNA for the CDR3: TGCAGTGCCAAAGACCCTAGCGGAGTTCAAGAGACCCAGTACTTC.

This clonotype was recorded at least ten times. This chain joins TRBV7-9 and TRBJ2-3; 8 positions agree with TRBD1. The CDR3 has 14 residues. J gave up 2 bases and V 4 bases, and 2 bases lay outside the gene matches. In germline, CDR1 is SEHNR, CDR2 FQNEAQ (reference sequence). The CDR3 DNA is TGTGCCAGCAGCTGGACAGGGTACACAGATACGCAGTATTTT. It codes for CASSWTGYTDTQYF.

This clonotype was detected a few times. The chain links TRBV6-1 to TRBJ1-1; 8 bases are shared with TRBD1. Per germline, CDR1 MNHNS and CDR2 SASEGT. V shed 2 bases, J shed 3 bases, and the junction held 11 bases outside the gene matches. The CDR3 is 17 residues long. The DNA for the CDR3 is TGTGCCAGCAGTGAATTGTGGACAGGGTATGGGGACACTGAAGCTTTCTTT. Amino acids: CASSELWTGYGDTEAFF.

This clonotype came up a few times. The V call is TRBV2, the J call TRBJ1-1, with a tentative D call TRBD1 (6 bases). The CDR3 runs to 12 residues. Germline values: CDR1 SNHLY, CDR2 FYNNEI. V lost 9 bases, J lost 5 bases, and 13 bases lay in between. CDR3 loop: CAREGGATEAFF. The CDR3 DNA sequence: TGTGCCAGAGAAGGGGGGGCTACTGAAGCTTTCTTT.

The chain recombines TRBV5-1 with TRBJ2-7, with D perhaps being TRBD1 or TRBD2 (5 bases each). The CDR3 length is 15 residues. Trimming removed 4 bases from V and 4 bases from J, with 18 bases in between. CDR1 SGHRS and CDR2 YFSETQ come from the germline V gene. The CDR3 loop reads CASSPGYGTPYEQYF. Here the CDR3 DNA reads TGCGCCAGCAGCCCGGGCTACGGGACCCCGTACGAGCAGTACTTC.

For this clonotype: Its ends do not fully match the called genes, so a read error is possible. The J gene is TRBJ2-7, the V gene TRBV27; 13 positions match TRBD2. Germline V gives CDR1 MNHEY, CDR2 SMNVEV (reference sequence). The length of the CDR3 is 16 residues. CDR3 amino acids: CASSWTSGSRSYEQYF. Written as DNA, the CDR3 is TGTGCCAGCAGTTGGACTAGCGGGAGTAGGTCCTACGAACAGTACTTC.

A few counts support this clonotype. The rearrangement joins TRBV20-1 to TRBJ2-1, with 8 nucleotides matching TRBD2. The length of the CDR3 is 15 residues. Trimming removed 6 bases from V and 2 bases from J; junction bases left unmatched: 9. Germline V gene lookup returns CDR1 DFQATT and CDR2 SNEGSKA (reference sequence). The CDR3, as DNA: TGCAGTGCGCCCGACTCGGGACTAGCCTACAATGAGCAGTTCTTC. This sequence encodes CSAPDSGLAYNEQFF.

This clonotype was detected a few times. This chain uses TRBV9 with TRBJ2-3; 9 nucleotides align to TRBD2. This CDR3 is built from 16 residues. Germline loops: CDR1 SGDLS, CDR2 YYNGEE. The V segment lost 2 bases and the J segment 4 bases; nucleotides outside the gene matches: 8. The CDR3 region is CASSVFPTSGPDTQYF. The DNA of the CDR3 is TGTGCCAGCAGCGTGTTCCCGACTAGCGGCCCAGATACGCAGTATTTT.

The rearrangement links TRBV7-9 to TRBJ2-2; TRBD1 matches 8 bases. Germline V lookup: CDR1 SEHNR, CDR2 FQNEAQ (reference sequence). CDR3 length: 16 residues. The V gene end was trimmed by 5 bases and the J gene end by 6 bases; junction bases not matched to a gene: 11. The chain's CDR3 is CASSPNTGGAAGELFF. The CDR3 DNA is TGTGCCAGCAGCCCCAATACAGGGGGTGCGGCCGGGGAGCTGTTTTTT.

This clonotype was found a few times. The chain employs TRBV24-1 and TRBJ2-1; 7 positions match TRBD2. The J segment lost 0 bases and the V segment lost 5 bases, leaving 3 bases of the junction unmatched. The CDR3 length is 15 residues. Germline assignment: CDR1 KGHDR and CDR2 SFDVKD. CDR3: CATSVTGGSYNEQFF. CDR3 in DNA: TGTGCCACCAGTGTCACGGGGGGCTCCTACAATGAGCAGTTCTTC.

CDR3 DNA sequence: TGTGCCAGCAGCCTCCGACTCGGGACTAGAAGGTACGAGCAGTACTTC. Its protein product is CASSLRLGTRRYEQYF. The chain combines TRBV11-2 with TRBJ2-7; TRBD2 aligns across 8 bases. V was pared by 5 bases and J by 4 bases, with 13 bases of the junction left unmatched. CDR1 is SGHAT, CDR2 FQNNGV, per germline. The CDR3 spans 16 residues.

This clonotype has more than one count but fewer than ten. V usage is TRBV30 and J usage is TRBJ2-1; D gene ambiguous. Germline V gene data show CDR1 as GTSNPN and CDR2 as SVGIG (reference sequence). This CDR3 has 12 residues. The V end lost 3 bases, the J end lost 6 bases, and 9 bases lay between the germline ends. The CDR3 sequence: CAWSDQGNEQFF. DNA of the CDR3: TGTGCCTGGAGCGACCAAGGCAATGAGCAGTTCTTC.